One and the same sample provided the 12 T cell receptor beta chains below, sequenced in a study of blood T cell repertoires in COVID-19. Assay: immunoSEQ multiplex PCR; the TCRdb copy retains only in-frame clones and omits some. The table records about 290,000 clones, over 85% of them present only once. Sequenced material: peripheral blood. The source is a woman aged 25-40 years with COVID-19, enrolled during active disease.

The chain couples TRBV6-4 to TRBJ1-1, with D possibly being TRBD1 (5 bases). The ends were cut back, 0 bases at V and 8 bases at J, with 16 bases in the middle. Germline assignment: CDR1 MRHNA and CDR2 SNTAGT. This CDR3 has 15 residues. The chain's CDR3 is CASSDSRSLQGEAFF. CDR3 DNA sequence: TGTGCCAGCAGTGACTCGAGATCCCTGCAGGGAGAAGCTTTCTTT.

CDR3 amino acids: CAWSMGREAFF. The CDR3 region has the DNA TGTGCCTGGAGTATGGGCAGGGAAGCTTTCTTT. This rearrangement joins TRBV30 to TRBJ1-1; D gene unclear. Trimming took off 2 bases at V and 8 bases at J, with 9 bases between the two ends. The CDR3 runs 11 residues. Germline V gives CDR1 GTSNPN, CDR2 SVGIG (reference sequence).

The V gene is TRBV6-6, the J gene TRBJ2-1, with 7 positions matching TRBD2. The germline V gene has CDR1 MNHNY and CDR2 SVGAGI (reference sequence). J was trimmed by 0 bases and V by 5 bases; bases with no gene match: 13. The CDR3 consists of 18 residues. The CDR3 nucleotides are TGTGCCAGCAGTCGTGCCGGGGGAGGGCAGAGCTCCTACAATGAGCAGTTCTTC. The encoded protein is CASSRAGGGQSSYNEQFF.

The chain combines TRBV18 with TRBJ2-5; D not certain. The CDR3 has 13 residues. V was clipped by 4 bases and J by 3 bases, with 9 bases between them. Germline V gene sequence: CDR1 KGHSH, CDR2 LQKENI. The chain's CDR3 is CASSLGQEETQYF. The CDR3 DNA reads TGTGCCAGCTCACTAGGTCAGGAAGAGACCCAGTACTTC. The full variable domain, its missing parts supplied by reference TRBV18 and TRBJ2-5, is NAGVMQNPRHLVRRRGQEARLRCSPMKGHSHVYWYRQLPEEGLKFMVYLQKENIIDESGMPKERFSAEFPKEGPSILRIQQVVRGDSAAYFCASSLGQEETQYFGPGTRLLVL.

This clone was seen a single time. The chain employs TRBV5-1 and TRBJ2-7; 11 nucleotides match TRBD2. The CDR3 runs 18 residues. The J segment lost 5 bases and the V segment lost 4 bases, leaving 17 bases of the junction unmatched. Germline CDR1 reads SGHRS; CDR2 reads YFSETQ. The CDR3, as DNA: TGCGCCAGCAGCCCCGGGGGGCTAGCGGGGGGAACTTACCACGAGCAGTACTTC. Its protein is CASSPGGLAGGTYHEQYF.

This clone occurred a few times. The chain has TRBV29-1 and TRBJ2-5, with a possible D match to TRBD2 (6 bases). This CDR3 spans 13 amino acids. CDR1 is SQVTM, CDR2 ANQGSEA, per germline. Trimming removed 1 base at V and 4 bases at J, with 10 bases between. CDR3 region: CSVEVGGAETQYF. The CDR3 DNA follows: TGCAGCGTTGAAGTTGGAGGGGCAGAGACCCAGTACTTC.

The chain carries TRBV7-9 and TRBJ2-1; 7 bases agree with TRBD1. This CDR3 has 13 amino acids. Germline-derived CDR1 and CDR2 are SEHNR and FQNEAQ (reference sequence). V gave up 5 bases and J gave up 15 bases; unmatched junction bases: 13. CDR3 loop: CASSPRVGTVMFF. The CDR3 DNA reads TGTGCCAGCAGCCCCCGGGTAGGGACAGTTATGTTCTTC.

Only one count was recorded for this clone. This chain connects TRBV9 to TRBJ1-3, with a tentative D call TRBD1 (6 bases). CDR1 SGDLS and CDR2 YYNGEE come from the germline V gene. The V end lost 4 bases, the J end lost 4 bases, and 9 bases lay between the germline ends. The CDR3 is 13 residues long. The CDR3 DNA is TGTGCCAGCAGCTCGGGGACAGGAAACACCATATATTTT. Encoded protein: CASSSGTGNTIYF.

This clone has just one count. This sequence joins TRBV19 and TRBJ2-1; maybe TRBD2 (5 bases). V lost 9 bases, J lost 3 bases, and 18 bases lay in between. Germline lookup yields CDR1 LNHDA and CDR2 SQIVND (reference sequence). The CDR3 contains 15 residues. As DNA, the CDR3 is TGTGCCAGCTCCACCGGGGTGCATAACTACAATGAGCAGTTCTTC. Amino acids: CASSTGVHNYNEQFF.

The chain has TRBV2 and TRBJ2-7; 9 bases match TRBD1. The CDR3 covers 14 residues. V lost 8 bases, J lost 1 base, and 6 bases stayed unmatched. Germline loops: CDR1 SNHLY, CDR2 FYNNEI. CDR3 amino acids: CASGDREASYEQYF. CDR3 DNA sequence: TGTGCCAGCGGGGACAGGGAAGCGTCCTACGAGCAGTACTTC.

The rearrangement links TRBV11-2 to TRBJ2-5; D may be TRBD1 (7 bases). The CDR3 has 14 amino acids. The germline gives CDR1 SGHAT, CDR2 FQNNGV. Trimming left V 5 bases short and J 4 bases short, with 14 bases between. The CDR3 loop is CASSPGQGGETQYF. Written as DNA, the CDR3 is TGTGCCAGCAGCCCCGGGCAGGGGGGAGAGACCCAGTACTTC.

The chain carries TRBV11-3 and TRBJ2-3; 8 bases map to TRBD2. J was trimmed by 2 bases and V by 5 bases; bases with no gene match: 6. This CDR3 region has 15 residues. Germline CDR1 is SGHNT and CDR2 is YENEEA. CDR3 DNA: TGTGCCAGCAGCAGGCGGGGGGAAGACACAGATACGCAGTATTTT. It translates to CASSRRGEDTDTQYF.